One sample yielded the 7 T cell receptor beta chains listed below, sequenced in a study of T cell repertoires in cytomegalovirus infection. Antigens of these TCRs are unknown. Using its own MiXCR run on the reads, TCRdb lists one record per CDR3 protein. The data show some 220,000 distinct CDR3 sequences, 35% to 45% seen once. Sequences were derived from CD8+ T cells from cultured PBMCs, sampled from culture after CMV antigen stimulation. The receptors stem from a human donor in good health (CMV status not recorded). Some clones in this sample may be carry-over from other donors' samples.

The J gene is TRBJ2-7, the V gene TRBV12-3 or TRBV12-4; no clear D gene. The CDR3 consists of 13 residues. V was shortened by 5 bases and J by 3 bases, with 11 bases between the two germline ends. Here the CDR3 DNA reads TGTGCCAGCAGTGTGGGTCAGAGCTACGAGCAGTACTTC. The encoded protein is CASSVGQSYEQYF.

This chain links TRBV7-3 with TRBJ1-1; TRBD1 might be the D (5 bases). This CDR3 region has 12 residues. Germline CDR1 and CDR2: SGHTA and FQGTGA. Trimming cost V 6 bases and J 7 bases, with 12 bases left between them. The CDR3 region has the DNA TGTGCCAGCAGTCCTGGTAGGGGTGAAGCTTTCTTT. Translated: CASSPGRGEAFF.

The chain joins TRBV7-3 to TRBJ1-2; no definite D call. The ends were cut back, 5 bases at V and 7 bases at J, with 14 bases in the middle. CDR3 length equals 13 residues. Germline assignment: CDR1 SGHTA and CDR2 FQGTGA. This CDR3 reads CASSDTSPGGYTF. CDR3 coding DNA: TGTGCCAGCAGCGATACTTCACCAGGTGGCTACACCTTC.

This clonotype was seen only a few times. This chain uses TRBV7-8 with TRBJ1-2; weak D call: TRBD1 (6 bases). V was cut by 1 base and J by 4 bases, with 10 bases left in between. There are 14 residues in the CDR3. Germline CDR1 reads SGHVS; CDR2 reads FQNEAQ. The CDR3 coding sequence is TGTGCCAGCAGCTTAGGACAGGCCGGCTATGGCTACACCTTC. As protein: CASSLGQAGYGYTF.

This clonotype has only a few counts. The chain joins TRBV7-6 to TRBJ1-2; 9 nucleotides line up with TRBD1. CDR1 and CDR2 (germline): SGHVS, FNYEAQ. J lost 6 bases, V lost 5 bases, and 7 bases had no gene match. This CDR3 is 14 amino acids long. The CDR3 DNA reads TGTGCCAGCAGCGTTACAGGGGGCGGCGATGGCTACACCTTC. Translated: CASSVTGGGDGYTF.

This clonotype was counted at least ten times. The chain employs TRBV7-9 and TRBJ1-1; 7 bases line up with TRBD1. Germline V CDR1 and CDR2: SEHNR, FQNEAQ (reference sequence). J lost 7 bases, V lost 5 bases, and 13 bases had no gene match. This CDR3 has 15 residues. The chain's CDR3 is CASSPMRDRADEAFF. CDR3 nucleotides: TGTGCCAGCAGCCCAATGAGGGACAGAGCAGATGAAGCTTTCTTT.

This chain joins TRBV20-1 and TRBJ1-1; 7 bases are shared with TRBD1. The CDR3 is made up of 16 amino acids. CDR1 is DFQATT and CDR2 is SNEGSKA in the germline V gene (reference sequence). The V segment lost 1 base and the J segment 7 bases; nucleotides outside the gene matches: 15. CDR3 loop: CSARARPQQTGLEAFF. The CDR3 nucleotides read TGCAGTGCTAGAGCCCGCCCACAGCAGACAGGGCTTGAAGCTTTCTTT.